Sequencing of this T cell receptor beta chain was carried out in a study of T cell changes during pregnancy in multiple sclerosis. CDR1 is LNHDA, CDR2 SQIVND, per germline (reference sequence). With 3 bases clipped from V and 6 bases from J, the junction kept 6 bases outside the gene matches. CDR3 size: 15 residues. The table came from immunoSEQ multiplex PCR; TCRdb's copy has only in-frame clones and leaves some out. This sample has approximately 92,000 clones; approximately 95% occur once, and the top ten carry almost 1%. V gene TRBV19 combines with J gene TRBJ1-4; 8 nucleotides align to TRBD1. The source is a female donor with multiple sclerosis, enrolled in a pregnancy study. The specimen comprised peripheral blood, sampled after pregnancy. CDR3 nucleotides: TGTGCCAGTAGTATCTTGTCAGGGGGCGATGAAAAACTGTTTTTT. This encodes CASSILSGGDEKLFF.